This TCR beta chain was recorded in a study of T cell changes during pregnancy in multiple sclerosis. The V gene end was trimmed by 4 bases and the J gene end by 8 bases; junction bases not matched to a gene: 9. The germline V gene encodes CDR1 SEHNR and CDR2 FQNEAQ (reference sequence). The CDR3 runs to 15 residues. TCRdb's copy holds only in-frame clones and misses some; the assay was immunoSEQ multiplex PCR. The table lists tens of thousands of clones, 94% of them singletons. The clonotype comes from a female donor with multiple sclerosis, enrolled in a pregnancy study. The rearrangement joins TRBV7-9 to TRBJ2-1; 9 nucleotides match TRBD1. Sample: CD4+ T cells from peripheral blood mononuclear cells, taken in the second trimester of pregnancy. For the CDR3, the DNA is TGTGCCAGCAGCTCCTGGACAGGGGCGGGCGATGAGCAGTTCTTC. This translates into CASSSWTGAGDEQFF.